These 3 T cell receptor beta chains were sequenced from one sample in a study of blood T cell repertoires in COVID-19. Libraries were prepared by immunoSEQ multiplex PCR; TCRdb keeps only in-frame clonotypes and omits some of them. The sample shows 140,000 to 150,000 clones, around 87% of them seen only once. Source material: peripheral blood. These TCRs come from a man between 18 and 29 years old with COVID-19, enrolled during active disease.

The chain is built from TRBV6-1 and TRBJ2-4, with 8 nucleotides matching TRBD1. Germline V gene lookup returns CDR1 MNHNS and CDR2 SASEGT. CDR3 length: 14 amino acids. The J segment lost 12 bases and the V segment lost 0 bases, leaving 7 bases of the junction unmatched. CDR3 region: CASSEAWTGTGQYF. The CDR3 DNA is TGTGCCAGCAGTGAAGCGTGGACAGGGACGGGTCAGTACTTC.

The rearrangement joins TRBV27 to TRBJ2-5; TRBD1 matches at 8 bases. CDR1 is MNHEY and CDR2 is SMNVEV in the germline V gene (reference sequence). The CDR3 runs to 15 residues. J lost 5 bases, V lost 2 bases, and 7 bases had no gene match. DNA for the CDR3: TGTGCCAGCAGTTTAACGCACAGGGGGATGGAGACCCAGTACTTC. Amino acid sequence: CASSLTHRGMETQYF.

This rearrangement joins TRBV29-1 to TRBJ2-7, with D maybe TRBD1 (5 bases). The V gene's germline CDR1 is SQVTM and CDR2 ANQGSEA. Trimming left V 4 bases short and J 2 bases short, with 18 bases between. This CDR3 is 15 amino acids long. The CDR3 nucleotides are TGCAGCGTTGTTGGTATGGGGCTTTCACCCTACGAGCAGTACTTC. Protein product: CSVVGMGLSPYEQYF.